This passage covers 19 T cell receptor beta chains from one sample sequenced in a study of spatial heterogeneity in lung cancer (dated by TCRdb to the late 2010s). What the work shows at the level of the full study, not this receptor alone: A correlation was observed between the number of expanded intratumoral alpha and beta TCRs and the tumor nonsynonymous mutation count.

The time point label, read with the paper, signifies: sample taken at primary tumor resection. The library was obtained by 5' RACE. Sequenced on a NextSeq 500. The public sequencing data were trimmed at Q25 with fastp and processed into clonotypes with MiXCR by TCRdb, which kept only in-frame beta chains. Every CDR3 protein is listed once, alongside the most common genes and DNA of its rows. In all, the sample holds 7,500 to 9,000 distinct CDR3 sequences, and 9.6% of those were seen once. In total, the top ten clones hold about 12% of the sample. No antigen has been assigned to these receptors. The sequences come from lung tumor tissue, collected at surgery. The receptors were sampled from a male donor with early-stage non-small cell lung cancer.

At least ten counts were recorded for this clonotype. The V and J genes are TRBV19 and TRBJ2-7; D gene uncertain. V was clipped by 1 base and J by 3 bases, with 10 bases between them. The CDR3 length is 14 residues. Germline values: CDR1 LNHDA, CDR2 SQIVND (reference sequence). In DNA, the CDR3 is TGTGCCAGTAGTATAGGACCAAACGGCTACGAGCAGTACTTC. This gives the protein CASSIGPNGYEQYF. The full variable domain, completed using reference TRBV19 and TRBJ2-7, is DGGITQSPKYLFRKEGQNVTLSCEQNLNHDAMYWYRQDPGQGLRLIYYSQIVNDFQKGDIAEGYSVSREKKESFPLTVTSAQKNPTAFYLCASSIGPNGYEQYFGPGTRLTVT.

By frequency in the sample, this clonotype is medium-sized. This chain connects TRBV20-1 to TRBJ1-6, with TRBD1 matching 8 bases. The germline gives CDR1 DFQATT, CDR2 SNEGSKA (reference sequence). V lost 3 bases to trimming and J lost 9 bases; unmatched junction nucleotides: 19. CDR3 length: 18 amino acids. CDR3 nucleotide sequence: TGCAGTGCTAGGAACGACCTTGGACAGGGTGATTTCCGTTCACCCCTCCACTTT. Its translation is CSARNDLGQGDFRSPLHF.

DNA of the CDR3: TGTGCCAGCAGCTTAGACCCTGTTAGGAACACCGGGGAGCTGTTTTTT. Amino acids: CASSLDPVRNTGELFF. The chain employs TRBV11-3 and TRBJ2-2, with D hard to call. Germline V gene lookup returns CDR1 SGHNT and CDR2 YENEEA. CDR3 length: 16 amino acids. Deletions cut 0 bases from V and 1 base from J, with 9 bases between.

This clonotype was observed many times. The V and J genes are TRBV5-8 and TRBJ1-2; D may be TRBD1 (5 bases). The CDR3 loop spans 15 amino acids. V was clipped by 4 bases and J by 0 bases, with 13 bases between them. The V gene's germline CDR1 is SGHTS and CDR2 YDEGEE. This CDR3 is CASSLAQGANYGYTF. The CDR3 bases are TGTGCCAGCAGCCTCGCCCAGGGAGCTAACTATGGCTACACCTTC.

This clonotype was recorded many times. One junction end does not reproduce the germline sequence, and a read error may be involved. The chain uses TRBV7-3 and TRBJ2-6, with D tentatively TRBD1 (5 bases). The CDR3 is 15 amino acids. Germline CDR1 is SGHTA and CDR2 is FQGTGA. The CDR3: CASSATASRANVLTF. CDR3 in DNA: TGTGCCAGCAGCGCGACAGCCTCTAGGGCCAACGTCCTGACTTTC.

This clonotype was picked up a small number of times. The CDR3 bases are TGTGCCAGCAGTTTCCCCGCACGGTACCCTAGCACAGATACGCAGTATTTT. It specifies CASSFPARYPSTDTQYF. The rearrangement links TRBV28 to TRBJ2-3; no definite D call. Trimming took 3 bases from V and 0 from J, leaving 16 bases between them. The CDR3 totals 17 residues. The germline gives CDR1 MDHEN, CDR2 SYDVKM.

This clonotype was seen ten or more times. V gene TRBV28 combines with J gene TRBJ2-1, with D maybe TRBD2 (5 bases). Germline loops: CDR1 MDHEN, CDR2 SYDVKM. The CDR3 has 20 amino acids. Trimming stripped 4 bases from V and 2 bases from J, with 27 bases between. CDR3 residues: CASSSPPTEATLRTYNEQFF. In DNA, the CDR3 is TGTGCCAGCAGTTCCCCCCCGACGGAGGCCACCCTCCGAACCTACAATGAGCAGTTCTTC.

This clonotype showed up many times. This chain connects TRBV29-1 to TRBJ2-7, with no clear D. CDR3 length equals 12 residues. Trimming removed 5 bases at V and 2 bases at J, with 10 bases between. Per germline, CDR1 SQVTM and CDR2 ANQGSEA. CDR3 region: CSVRPLPYEQYF. CDR3 coding DNA: TGCAGCGTTCGACCGCTCCCCTACGAGCAGTACTTC.

This clonotype appeared many times. The J gene is TRBJ2-6, the V gene TRBV6-2 or TRBV6-3; D gene ambiguous. CDR1 and CDR2 (germline): MNHEY, SVGEGT. The ends were cut back, 6 bases at V and 0 bases at J, with 24 bases in the middle. The length of the CDR3 is 20 residues. CDR3 coding DNA: TGTGCCAGCAGCTTCTTTTTTAGCTTGACTCTTAGCTCTGGGGCCAACGTCCTGACTTTC. It encodes CASSFFFSLTLSSGANVLTF.

The sample holds many counts of this clonotype. As DNA, the CDR3 is TGTGCCAGCAGTTTAGCGTCTACTTCTCCTACTGAAGCTTTCTTT. It codes for CASSLASTSPTEAFF. The chain combines TRBV12-3 or TRBV12-4 with TRBJ1-1; D not certain. CDR3 length equals 15 residues. V lost 0 bases to trimming and J lost 5 bases, with 13 bases between them.

This clonotype was seen repeatedly, ten times or more. The chain has TRBV9 and TRBJ1-1; D perhaps matches TRBD1 (6 bases). Germline CDR1 SGDLS, CDR2 YYNGEE. V gave up 0 bases and J gave up 3 bases, with 9 bases separating them. This CDR3 is built from 14 residues. CDR3 region: CASSVDRVDTEAFF. The CDR3 bases are TGTGCCAGCAGCGTAGACAGGGTTGACACTGAAGCTTTCTTT.

This clonotype was picked up many times. This chain links TRBV20-1 with TRBJ2-1; 7 bases align to TRBD2. CDR3 size: 18 residues. Germline V lookup: CDR1 DFQATT, CDR2 SNEGSKA (reference sequence). With 3 bases clipped from V and 0 bases from J, the junction kept 14 bases outside the gene matches. For the CDR3, the DNA is TGCAGTGCTAGGACGGCCACTGAGCGGGATAGCTCCTACAATGAGCAGTTCTTC. Translation: CSARTATERDSSYNEQFF.

This clonotype was recorded many times. The gene calls are TRBV5-1 and TRBJ2-5; D is perhaps TRBD2 (5 bases). The CDR3 is 13 residues long. Trimming removed 2 bases at V and 1 base at J, with 6 bases between. Germline V lookup: CDR1 SGHRS, CDR2 YFSETQ. CDR3 bases: TGCGCCAGCAGCTTTGCGGGCCAAGAGACCCAGTACTTC. It translates to CASSFAGQETQYF. Combining the CDR3 with reference TRBV5-1 and TRBJ2-5 gives the whole variable domain KAGVTQTPRYLIKTRGQQVTLSCSPISGHRSVSWYQQTPGQGLQFLFEYFSETQRNKGNFPGRFSGRQFSNSRSEMNVSTLELGDSALYLCASSFAGQETQYFGPGTRLLVL.

This clonotype is judged medium-sized. The V call is TRBV10-3, the J call TRBJ2-2; TRBD2 is a possible D gene (6 bases). This CDR3 has 15 residues. Trimming took off 11 bases at V and 4 bases at J, with 20 bases between the two ends. Germline V gene sequence: CDR1 ENHRY, CDR2 SYGVKD. For the CDR3, the DNA is TGTGCCGCCGGCAATGTCCCCGGGGGCACCGGGGAGCTGTTTTTT. Residues: CAAGNVPGGTGELFF.

This clonotype was seen ten or more times. The chain links TRBV7-2 to TRBJ2-5, with 12 bases lining up with TRBD2. The trim removed 5 bases at V and 5 bases at J, leaving 6 bases unmatched. Per the germline V gene, CDR1 is SGHTA and CDR2 is FQGNSA. The CDR3 totals 15 residues. The CDR3 here is CASSRTSGVWETQYF. The CDR3 nucleotides read TGTGCCAGCAGCAGGACTAGCGGGGTTTGGGAGACCCAGTACTTC.

This clonotype came up many times. The rearrangement joins TRBV28 to TRBJ1-4, with a tentative D call TRBD1 (6 bases). CDR3 length: 14 residues. V gave up 6 bases and J gave up 6 bases, with 14 bases separating them. Germline V gene lookup returns CDR1 MDHEN and CDR2 SYDVKM. DNA of the CDR3: TGTGCCAGCAGACCAGGGGTGGGGTATGAAAAACTGTTTTTT. Its translation is CASRPGVGYEKLFF.

This clonotype is medium-sized in the sample. The V call is TRBV20-1, the J call TRBJ2-7; 12 bases fit TRBD2. Germline V gives CDR1 DFQATT, CDR2 SNEGSKA (reference sequence). Germline trimming cut 2 bases from V and 5 bases from J; bases unmatched to any gene: 4. The CDR3 consists of 14 residues. The CDR3 DNA sequence: TGCAGTGCTAGACTAGCGGGAGGGCCAGACGAGCAGTACTTC. Amino acids: CSARLAGGPDEQYF.

This clonotype was seen more than once but under ten times. CDR3 sequence reads: CASSLGSGFGAFGVDQPQHF. DNA of the CDR3: TGTGCCAGCAGCTTAGGCTCAGGGTTTGGCGCATTTGGGGTGGATCAGCCCCAGCATTTT. This chain uses TRBV7-9 with TRBJ1-5; D might be TRBD1 (5 bases). Trimming cost V 1 base and J 5 bases, with 27 bases left between them. The germline V gene encodes CDR1 SEHNR and CDR2 FQNEAQ (reference sequence). The CDR3 sequence is 20 residues long.

This clonotype has at least ten counts. The gene calls are TRBV5-1 and TRBJ2-2, with a weak D call TRBD1 (6 bases). The CDR3 length is 16 residues. Per the germline V gene, CDR1 is SGHRS and CDR2 is YFSETQ. Trimming left V 4 bases short and J 2 bases short, with 15 bases between. The CDR3 DNA is TGCGCCAGCAGCCCACACCGGGACACCAACACCGGGGAGCTGTTTTTT. Translation: CASSPHRDTNTGELFF.